The 5 T cell receptor beta chains given below trace back to one sample, sequenced in a study of OX40 agonist ivuxolimab in advanced cancers. Data came from immunoSEQ multiplex PCR; TCRdb stores just in-frame clones and leaves some out. Of 91,000 or so clones detected, around 94% appear once; the ten largest clones hold 0.15% to 0.2%. The sequenced sample was CD4+ or CD8+ T cells sorted from blood, obtained in a trial of the OX40 agonist ivuxolimab. All receptors come from an adult with an advanced solid tumor such as melanoma, head and neck, liver or kidney cancer.

This chain links TRBV7-2 with TRBJ2-3, with TRBD2 matching 8 bases. The trim removed 3 bases at V and 1 base at J, leaving 3 bases unmatched. The CDR3 spans 15 residues. Germline V CDR1 and CDR2: SGHTA, FQGNSA. The CDR3 spells CASSFQAGGTDTQYF. The CDR3 DNA reads TGTGCCAGCAGCTTCCAAGCGGGGGGCACAGATACGCAGTATTTT.

This clone came up once. This chain uses TRBV6-6 with TRBJ1-1; weak D call: TRBD1 (6 bases). Germline V gene lookup returns CDR1 MNHNY and CDR2 SVGAGI (reference sequence). The CDR3 extends over 13 amino acids. V lost 6 bases and J lost 7, with 15 bases in between. The CDR3 DNA reads TGTGCCAGCAGGCCTACCCAGGACAGTGAAGCTTTCTTT. Translated: CASRPTQDSEAFF.

The CDR3 loop reads CASSRSGTGREKLFF. The CDR3 DNA follows: TGTGCCAGCAGTAGATCCGGGACAGGGAGGGAAAAACTGTTTTTT. The chain recombines TRBV2 with TRBJ1-4; 9 bases line up with TRBD1. The CDR3 has 15 residues. The V gene's germline CDR1 is SNHLY and CDR2 FYNNEI. The trim removed 5 bases at V and 8 bases at J, leaving 9 bases unmatched.

V usage is TRBV6-5 and J usage is TRBJ2-7; maybe TRBD2 (5 bases). Between the trimmed V and J ends, which lost 2 bases and 5 bases, there was a span of 13 bases. The CDR3 totals 14 residues. CDR1 is MNHEY, CDR2 SVGAGI, per germline. This chain's CDR3 is CASSYEGKGNEQYF. CDR3 nucleotide sequence: TGTGCCAGCAGTTACGAGGGTAAAGGTAACGAGCAGTACTTC.

The rearrangement uses TRBV10-3 and TRBJ1-6; a weak D match, TRBD1 (6 bases). The CDR3 has 15 amino acids. V was clipped by 4 bases and J by 7 bases, with 14 bases between them. Germline V gives CDR1 ENHRY, CDR2 SYGVKD. The CDR3 DNA reads TGTGCCATCAGTGGGGCAGGGGTTGAGAATTCACCCCTCCACTTT. This translates into CAISGAGVENSPLHF.